This T cell receptor (beta chain) came from a study of cytomegalovirus exposure and HLA in healthy donors. Study outcomes and limitations: Versus the approximately 720-donor mean, an Asian-associated ancestry cluster reportedly showed fewer N-insertions in a later analysis. An assumption of roughly uniform sequencing depth across donors underlay the presence/absence analyses.

This CDR3 is built from 14 residues. Germline loops: CDR1 SGHAT, CDR2 FQNNGV. The junction had 7 bases not matched to a gene; V was cut back by 5 bases and J by 8 bases. As to this clone: Its target is not known.

The PCR was carried out with 60 Vbeta primers and 13 Jbeta primers. The table came from immunoSEQ multiplex PCR; TCRdb's copy has only in-frame clones and leaves some out. The sample contains more than 85,000 clones, approximately 81% of which appear only once. Input material: PBMCs. The J gene is TRBJ2-1, the V gene TRBV11-2; 9 nucleotides match TRBD1. This clonotype was obtained from a woman in her 30s in good health and CMV-seronegative. CDR3 region: CASSLTGGGDEQFF. As DNA, the CDR3 is TGTGCCAGCAGCCTAACAGGGGGCGGGGATGAGCAGTTCTTC.